The 20 T cell receptor beta chains below all came from one sample that was sequenced in a study of CD8 T cells in ankylosing spondylitis. Using its own MiXCR run on the 5' RACE reads, TCRdb lists one record per CDR3 protein. The sample lists 200,000 to 300,000 distinct CDR3 sequences; more than 25% were seen once. Sequencing used blood, either unsorted or a sorted T cell fraction (not recorded which). These receptors were obtained from a male donor with ankylosing spondylitis or in good health (not recorded which).

In its sample, this clonotype was seen a few times. The rearrangement joins TRBV9 to TRBJ2-1; 11 bases match TRBD2. CDR1 and CDR2 (germline): SGDLS, YYNGEE. The CDR3 covers 16 residues. Germline trimming cut 3 bases from V and 6 bases from J; bases unmatched to any gene: 8. CDR3 DNA: TGTGCCAGCAGCGCCCTGCCTAGCGGGGGGCCCAATGAGCAGTTCTTC. Translating gives CASSALPSGGPNEQFF.

This clonotype was observed a few times. The chain employs TRBV12-3 or TRBV12-4 and TRBJ2-5; 8 positions match TRBD2. V was pared by 3 bases and J by 4 bases, with 7 bases of the junction left unmatched. CDR3 length equals 15 residues. This CDR3 is CASSLPSGGGETQYF. CDR3 coding DNA: TGTGCCAGCAGTTTGCCCAGCGGGGGCGGAGAGACCCAGTACTTC.

The rearrangement joins TRBV30 to TRBJ2-1; 7 positions agree with TRBD1. CDR1 and CDR2 (germline): GTSNPN, SVGIG (reference sequence). With V trimmed by 8 bases and J by 7 bases, 8 bases remained unmatched. The CDR3 sequence is 12 residues long. This chain's CDR3 is CASRGGRNEQFF. CDR3 coding DNA: TGTGCCAGTCGAGGGGGCCGGAATGAGCAGTTCTTC. The variable domain in full, with the rest retrieved from reference TRBV30 and TRBJ2-1, is SQTIHQWPATLVQPVGSPLSLECTVEGTSNPNLYWYRQAAGRGLQLLFYSVGIGQISSEVPQNLSASRPQDRQFILSSKKLLLSDSGFYLCASRGGRNEQFFGPGTRLTVL.

This chain connects TRBV15 to TRBJ2-1, with TRBD2 identical over 7 bases. The CDR3 extends over 16 amino acids. Trimming took 5 bases from V and 7 from J; bases not matched to a gene: 14. Per germline, CDR1 LNHNV and CDR2 YYDKDF (reference sequence). The CDR3 bases are TGTGCCACCAGCTTACGACTAGCCGTGGTAAGAAATGAGCAGTTCTTC. Its translation is CATSLRLAVVRNEQFF.

This clonotype occurred a few times. The chain has TRBV20-1 and TRBJ1-1; no firm D call. CDR3 size: 14 residues. V dropped 0 bases and J dropped 8 bases, with 16 bases sitting between them. Germline V gives CDR1 DFQATT, CDR2 SNEGSKA (reference sequence). This chain's CDR3 is CSARDGRESGEAFF. DNA for the CDR3: TGCAGTGCTAGAGATGGGAGGGAATCGGGCGAAGCTTTCTTT.

The sample holds a few counts of this clonotype. The CDR3 DNA reads TGTGCCAGCAGCTTAACAGGGAGCGGGTACGAGCAGTACTTC. It specifies CASSLTGSGYEQYF. J is TRBJ2-7 and V is TRBV7-9, with D possibly called TRBD1 or TRBD2 (6 bases each). The CDR3 has 14 residues. Trimming took off 2 bases at V and 4 bases at J, with 12 bases between the two ends. Germline V CDR1 and CDR2: SEHNR, FQNEAQ (reference sequence).

This clonotype was detected a few times. The V gene is TRBV24-1, the J gene TRBJ2-7, with 7 bases lining up with TRBD1. Germline V gene lookup returns CDR1 KGHDR and CDR2 SFDVKD. The CDR3 contains 14 residues. Trimming removed 4 bases from V and 4 bases from J; junction bases left unmatched: 6. CDR3 nucleotides: TGTGCCACCAGTGACCCACAGGGGAGTTACGAGCAGTACTTC. It specifies CATSDPQGSYEQYF.

The chain has TRBV12-3 or TRBV12-4 and TRBJ1-6; D may be TRBD1 (5 bases). This CDR3 spans 15 amino acids. V lost 2 bases and J lost 6, with 11 bases in between. As DNA, the CDR3 is TGTGCCAGCAGTTTACAGGGCTGGGGTAATTCACCCCTCCACTTT. Translated, it gives CASSLQGWGNSPLHF.

The rearrangement links TRBV20-1 to TRBJ2-7; tentatively, D is TRBD2 (5 bases). Germline CDR1 is DFQATT and CDR2 is SNEGSKA (reference sequence). Trimming shortened V by 4 bases and J by 0 bases, and 13 bases separated the two germline ends. The CDR3 loop spans 14 amino acids. The CDR3 DNA reads as TGCAGTGCTATTGAAGCGGTGAGCTCCTACGAGCAGTACTTC. Residues: CSAIEAVSSYEQYF.

The V and J genes are TRBV3-1 and TRBJ1-3; D not resolved. The CDR3 loop spans 14 amino acids. The ends were cut back, 1 base at V and 4 bases at J, with 8 bases in the middle. Germline values: CDR1 LGHDT, CDR2 YNNKEL (reference sequence). Here the CDR3 DNA reads TGTGCCAGCAGCCAAGGATCATTAGGAAACACCATATATTTT. Protein product: CASSQGSLGNTIYF.

This clonotype has a count of ten or more. The genes are TRBV20-1 and TRBJ1-3; D gene ambiguous. V lost 2 bases and J 0 bases, leaving 11 bases between the germline ends. The CDR3 is 15 residues long. From germline, CDR1 is DFQATT and CDR2 SNEGSKA (reference sequence). CDR3 sequence: CSARPLDVSGNTIYF. The CDR3 bases are TGCAGTGCTAGACCCCTCGACGTCTCTGGAAACACCATATATTTT.

This clonotype was counted between two and nine times. The rearrangement links TRBV12-3 or TRBV12-4 to TRBJ1-5, with D unclear. The CDR3 is made up of 13 amino acids. The V end was cut by 1 base, the J end by 4 bases, with 5 bases between. The CDR3 is CASSLGRNQPQHF. In DNA form, the CDR3 reads TGTGCCAGCAGTTTAGGGCGGAATCAGCCCCAGCATTTT.

This clonotype has more than one count but fewer than ten. The chain employs TRBV7-9 and TRBJ1-1; D is undetermined. Germline lookup yields CDR1 SEHNR and CDR2 FQNEAQ (reference sequence). The CDR3 is 14 residues long. V was clipped by 7 bases and J by 0 bases, with 12 bases between them. As DNA, the CDR3 is TGTGCCAGCACCTATGACCAATTGAACACTGAAGCTTTCTTT. Translation gives CASTYDQLNTEAFF.

Only a few counts were recorded for this clonotype. The chain couples TRBV20-1 to TRBJ1-2; D ambiguous. V lost 6 bases and J 4 bases, leaving 6 bases between the germline ends. The CDR3 sequence is 10 residues long. Germline V CDR1 and CDR2: DFQATT, SNEGSKA (reference sequence). The CDR3 region has the DNA TGCAGTGCCACCCGCTATGGCTACACCTTC. Translation: CSATRYGYTF.

This clonotype was detected only a few times. The chain joins TRBV7-6 to TRBJ2-5; tentatively, D is TRBD1 (5 bases). The germline V gene encodes CDR1 SGHVS and CDR2 FNYEAQ. This CDR3 is 14 amino acids long. V lost 2 bases to trimming and J lost 3 bases, with 10 bases between them. The CDR3 is CASSLQGQEETQYF. The DNA of the CDR3 is TGTGCCAGCAGCTTACAGGGCCAGGAAGAGACCCAGTACTTC.

The gene calls are TRBV7-2 and TRBJ2-7, with a possible D match to TRBD1 (5 bases). This CDR3 is 12 amino acids long. Germline-derived CDR1 and CDR2 are SGHTA and FQGNSA. This CDR3 is CVSTTTVYEQYF. CDR3 bases: TGTGTCAGTACCACGACAGTCTACGAGCAGTACTTC.

This clonotype was recorded a few times. V gene TRBV12-3 or TRBV12-4 combines with J gene TRBJ2-1, with 8 bases matching TRBD1. This CDR3 region has 13 residues. Unmatched junction bases numbered 10, after V lost 6 bases and J lost 12 bases. CDR3 in amino acids: CASRGGQGAGQFF. CDR3 nucleotides: TGTGCCAGCAGAGGGGGTCAGGGGGCCGGGCAGTTCTTC.

The V and J genes are TRBV29-1 and TRBJ2-3; 9 bases map to TRBD1. V gave up 1 base and J gave up 2 bases; unmatched junction bases: 4. This CDR3 contains 15 residues. Germline V lookup: CDR1 SQVTM, CDR2 ANQGSEA. The CDR3 bases are TGCAGCGTTGAAGGTGCACAGGGGGCCACAGATACGCAGTATTTT. This codes for CSVEGAQGATDTQYF.

This clonotype was detected only a few times. The chain carries TRBV5-6 and TRBJ2-2; 8 nucleotides align to TRBD2. The V gene end was trimmed by 4 bases and the J gene end by 3 bases; junction bases not matched to a gene: 5. Germline CDR1 is SGHDT and CDR2 is YYEEEE. The CDR3 sequence is 15 residues long. The CDR3 here is CASSPGTRDTGELFF. CDR3 in DNA: TGTGCCAGCAGCCCCGGGACTAGAGACACCGGGGAGCTGTTTTTT.

The chain carries TRBV7-6 and TRBJ2-3; TRBD2 matches at 9 bases. The CDR3 consists of 16 residues. Germline CDR1 is SGHVS and CDR2 is FNYEAQ. The V segment lost 5 bases and the J segment 3 bases; nucleotides outside the gene matches: 9. The CDR3 nucleotides read TGTGCCAGCAGCCCACGCGGGGGGGCTGGGACAGATACGCAGTATTTT. Protein: CASSPRGGAGTDTQYF.